This T cell receptor beta chain stems from a study of shared clonotypes between healthy human individuals (dated by TCRdb to about 2020). For the wider study: The cohort comprised a couple of women and a few men aged 18 to 49 years. For each donor, CD4 naive and CD4 memory were each given three plates, CD8 naive was given two plates, and CD8 memory was given one plate. To estimate repertoire size and how much clonotypes are shared between individuals, the study performed deep sequencing of blood TCR repertoires from 4 to 6 healthy adults. To increase sequencing depth and limit assay-specific biases, different laboratories used diverse techniques to prepare libraries and sequence TCR repertoires. Each donor's leukapheresis produced roughly between about 0.85 and 10 billion PBMCs.

Using the deep immunoSEQ assay, TCR CDR3 regions were amplified from genomic DNA by multiplex PCR. Extracted genomic DNA from each cell subset was distributed evenly across all wells of several immunoSEQ 96-well plates, and each plate was treated as a replicate. For sorted subsets, around 200 ng genomic DNA, equal to 30,000 to 35,000 T cell genomes, was loaded into each replicate PCR. The purified libraries were quantified using a Qubit 3.0 fluorometer, sized with a Bioanalyzer 2100, and then quantified again using the KAPA Library Quantification kit. A separate single-read 150-cycle Illumina NextSeq 550 flow cell was used to sequence each immunoSEQ 96-well plate. The published analysis was carried out like this. Because the immunoSEQ output held only junctional sequences and lacked quality scores, the filtering could not match the filtering applied to full-length reads. Sequences were annotated with PyIR, a Python wrapper for IgBLAST v1.9, and V/J genes and CDR3 were assigned using IMGT germline references. Any read was removed if the V/J assignment was weak (E-value above 1e-6), the CDR3 was missing, or the read contained stop codons, out-of-frame junctions, or ambiguous translated residues. A V3J clonotype was defined by an identical inferred V gene, J gene, and CDR3 amino acid sequence. To compute the percentage overlap between repertoires, the number of shared unique clonotypes was divided by the size of the smaller repertoire. RTK rarefaction, the Chao1 estimator, and Recon v2.1 estimates of unobserved clonotypes were used to assess repertoire richness. OLGA was used to compute generation probabilities for all TCRbeta clonotypes that the gDNA method yielded from a handful of donors. This is the immuneACCESS table as TCRdb keeps it, with only in-frame sequences that have V and J called. A part of the clones is gone; compared with another copy, unresolved V genes explain less than half, and the rest is unexplained. V, J and clone size derive from that table, while D and trimming were established from the DNA sequence. This sample lists roughly 2.5 million clones; approximately 94% were detected once. Over 0.12% of the sample belongs to the ten largest clones.

Healthy HIV-negative adults with no recently reported acute infections or vaccinations were included as donors. All donors were Caucasian adults living in Nashville, Tennessee, USA. Magnetic negative selection was used to enrich CD4+ T cells, after which naive cells were positively selected on CD45RA and the negative fraction became the memory subset. Blood was collected by leukapheresis, and PBMCs were isolated by Ficoll-Histopaque density gradient centrifugation and then cryopreserved in liquid nitrogen vapor phase. Analytical flow cytometry was used to check the purity and quantity of every magnetically sorted T cell population. From each sorted fraction, genomic DNA was isolated and quantified by UV absorbance on a Nanodrop 2000c. Results and caveats for the whole study, not just this receptor: Pairwise subsampling indicated that sequencing depth was expected to affect the degree of clonotype sharing among donors. Larger estimated clonotype richness was generally found for naive subsets than for memory subsets. Sampling was limited to blood, and TCR repertoires in tissue likely differ from TCR repertoires in blood. Compared with non-shared clonotypes, the clonotypes found in all four sorted-subset donors had higher generation probabilities. Incomplete sequencing was indicated by rarefaction of sorted-subset datasets, despite the large sequencing depth. The small number of donors limited the genetic and exposure-history diversity represented. About 5% of naive CD4, around 4% of naive CD8, approximately 2.2% of memory CD4, and approximately 0.39% of memory CD8 clonotypes were shared across a few donors.

In regard to this clone: Its cognate antigen has yet to be identified. No much larger clone is present one base from it, and per-base qualities are unavailable.

Relative to germline, V is missing 5 bases and J is missing 2 bases, with 6 bases of the junction outside any gene match. Taken from cysteine to phenylalanine, the CDR3 has 14 residues. CDR3 DNA is the only sequence kept; it has 42 bases, read in frame from the first base. From the germline V gene (reference sequence), CDR1 is MNHNY and CDR2 is SVGAGI. Sequencing input: naive CD4+ T cells sorted from blood. The sample's cell subset or site label is to be understood as: CD45RA+ positively selected. The sequence was collected from a man aged 18-30 years in good health. The chain is encoded by TRBV6-6 joined to TRBJ2-7; TRBD2 fits 7 bases in the junction. The base sequence is TGTGCCAGCAGTAGCGGGATAGGGGCCTACGAGCAGTACTTC. It encodes CASSSGIGAYEQYF.